This TCR beta chain stems from a study of identical twins. TCRdb processed the 5' RACE reads anew with MiXCR; each CDR3 protein has one entry. The sample carries fewer than 500,000 distinct CDR3 sequences, roughly 24% recorded once. The length of the CDR3 is 16 residues. The V gene end was trimmed by 4 bases and the J gene end by 5 bases; junction bases not matched to a gene: 14. Germline CDR1 reads MNHEY; CDR2 reads SMNVEV (reference sequence). This same sample was also part of a study on T cells expressing NK-cell markers.

The clonotype comes from a woman aged 18-29 years in good health. The rearrangement uses TRBV27 and TRBJ2-7; 7 positions agree with TRBD2. Sample: CD4+ T cells sorted from blood. The DNA for the CDR3 is TGTGCCAGCAGTTCTGTAAGCGGGACGGTTAAACACGAGCAGTACTTC. Amino acid sequence: CASSSVSGTVKHEQYF.